Below are 32 T cell receptor beta chains sequenced from a single sample in a study of response to subunit inactivated influenza vaccine. TCRdb itself ran the RT-PCR reads through MiXCR, one entry per CDR3 protein. The sample records 500,000 to 600,000 distinct CDR3 sequences, about 7.6% being singletons. The material sequenced was PBMCs from blood, taken around 25 months after vaccination. These receptors were taken from a man between 50 and 69 years old who received an inactivated influenza vaccine.

The chain joins TRBV24-1 to TRBJ2-5; D is possibly TRBD2 (5 bases). Germline assignment: CDR1 KGHDR and CDR2 SFDVKD. Trimming cost V 1 base and J 4 bases, with 12 bases left between them. The CDR3 runs 15 residues. The CDR3 reads CATSDFGVTSETQYF. In nucleotides, the CDR3 is TGTGCCACCAGTGATTTCGGGGTTACCTCAGAGACCCAGTACTTC.

This clonotype was observed many times. This rearrangement joins TRBV24-1 to TRBJ2-1; the match to TRBD2 covers 7 bases. V trimming: 3 bases; J trimming: 7 bases; junction bases outside the gene matches: 11. The CDR3 spans 16 residues. Germline CDR1 is KGHDR and CDR2 is SFDVKD. The CDR3 coding sequence is TGTGCCACCAGTGATCTCGGGGAGGGTAGTGGGAATGAGCAGTTCTTC. It yields the protein CATSDLGEGSGNEQFF.

The chain couples TRBV10-2 to TRBJ2-1; TRBD1 matches 7 bases. The CDR3 is made up of 15 amino acids. Germline V lookup: CDR1 WSHSY, CDR2 SAAADI. V gave up 3 bases and J gave up 7 bases; unmatched junction bases: 9. For the CDR3, the DNA is TGCGCCAGCAGTGATTGGGTGATCAGGGGGAATGAGCAGTTCTTC. Its translation is CASSDWVIRGNEQFF.

The chain employs TRBV7-9 and TRBJ2-2; D unclear. The CDR3 length is 11 residues. The germline V gene has CDR1 SEHNR and CDR2 FQNEAQ (reference sequence). V shed 8 bases and J shed 7 bases, with 8 bases lying between them. Here the CDR3 reads CASAPGGELFF. The CDR3, as DNA: TGTGCCAGCGCCCCAGGCGGGGAGCTGTTTTTT.

There are many counts of this clonotype. The chain uses TRBV7-7 and TRBJ2-3; D is unresolved. CDR3 length: 13 residues. Trimming took off 5 bases at V and 0 bases at J, with 6 bases between the two ends. CDR1 is SSHAT, CDR2 FNYEAQ, per germline (reference sequence). The CDR3 region has the DNA TGTGCCAGCAGCCCTAGTAGCACAGATACGCAGTATTTT. This gives the protein CASSPSSTDTQYF.

CDR3 protein: CSLTGGEAISYEQYF. CDR3 nucleotides: TGCAGCTTGACAGGGGGGGAAGCCATCTCCTACGAGCAGTACTTC. The chain is built from TRBV20-1 and TRBJ2-7, with 9 bases aligning to TRBD1. The CDR3 has 15 amino acids. Per the germline V gene, CDR1 is DFQATT and CDR2 is SNEGSKA (reference sequence).

The gene calls are TRBV6-5 and TRBJ1-5; 8 nucleotides align to TRBD1. V shed 2 bases, J shed 8 bases, and the junction held 8 bases outside the gene matches. Per the germline V gene, CDR1 is MNHEY and CDR2 is SVGAGI. This CDR3 has 15 amino acids. This CDR3 reads CASSYSSGGEKPQHF. As DNA, the CDR3 is TGTGCCAGCAGTTACAGTTCAGGGGGCGAGAAGCCCCAGCATTTT.

This clonotype showed up just a few times. The CDR3 region has the DNA TGTGCCAGCAGTTTAGGGGGAGTGGGTCTACTAAGTGAGCAGTACTTC. Amino acid sequence: CASSLGGVGLLSEQYF. The V gene is TRBV27, the J gene TRBJ2-7; tentatively, D is TRBD1 or TRBD2 (5 bases each). Germline V gives CDR1 MNHEY, CDR2 SMNVEV (reference sequence). The CDR3 totals 16 residues. Trimming cost V 2 bases and J 7 bases, with 21 bases left between them.

This clonotype was seen more than once but under ten times. This chain links TRBV11-2 with TRBJ2-7, with a tentative D call TRBD1 (7 bases). The ends were cut back, 8 bases at V and 2 bases at J, with 16 bases in the middle. This CDR3 comprises 14 residues. Germline-derived CDR1 and CDR2 are SGHAT and FQNNGV. The CDR3, as DNA: TGTGCCAGCGGGGTGGACAGGACTACCTACGAGCAGTACTTC. Translating gives CASGVDRTTYEQYF.

The chain couples TRBV10-3 to TRBJ2-3; 10 bases are a match to TRBD2. The V gene end was trimmed by 10 bases and the J gene end by 6 bases; junction bases not matched to a gene: 10. This CDR3 comprises 14 residues. Germline V gene lookup returns CDR1 ENHRY and CDR2 SYGVKD. The CDR3 sequence is CASLAGEVGDTQYF. The CDR3 DNA reads TGTGCCAGCCTAGCGGGAGAAGTGGGGGATACGCAGTATTTT.

In this sample, this clonotype turned up many times. J is TRBJ1-1 and V is TRBV5-1, with a tentative D call TRBD1 (5 bases). This CDR3 comprises 14 residues. V dropped 1 base and J dropped 0 bases, with 7 bases sitting between them. CDR1 is SGHRS, CDR2 YFSETQ, per germline. The CDR3: CASSLPGMNTEAFF. The CDR3 DNA sequence: TGCGCCAGCAGCTTGCCAGGGATGAACACTGAAGCTTTCTTT.

This clonotype was picked up many times. The chain is built from TRBV14 and TRBJ2-1; TRBD2 matches 7 bases. The CDR3 runs to 16 residues. After removal of 2 bases from V and 0 bases from J, the junction contained 4 bases not matched to a gene. The germline V gene encodes CDR1 SGHDN and CDR2 FVKESK. The CDR3 loop reads CASSQLAGRSYNEQFF. In DNA, the CDR3 is TGTGCCAGCAGCCAATTAGCGGGCCGCTCCTACAATGAGCAGTTCTTC.

This clonotype was recorded a few times. This rearrangement joins TRBV5-6 to TRBJ2-1; no definite D call. CDR3 length: 16 residues. V was pared by 5 bases and J by 1 base, with 16 bases between. Germline CDR1 reads SGHDT; CDR2 reads YYEEEE. For the CDR3, the DNA is TGTGCCAGCAGTTCAGCCCTAGGTCGATCCTACAATGAGCAGTTCTTC. This codes for CASSSALGRSYNEQFF.

This clonotype was detected many times. The chain carries TRBV28 and TRBJ2-3; D possibly uses TRBD1 or TRBD2 (5 bases each). Trimming took 6 bases from V and 0 from J, leaving 13 bases between them. There are 15 residues in the CDR3. CDR1 and CDR2 (germline): MDHEN, SYDVKM. In DNA, the CDR3 is TGTGCCAGCAGGGGGACCCATGGAAGCACAGATACGCAGTATTTT. It yields the protein CASRGTHGSTDTQYF.

This CDR3 reads CASSLVTTGGRDEQFF. The CDR3 DNA follows: TGTGCCAGCAGCTTAGTGACGACAGGGGGCCGGGATGAGCAGTTCTTC. The chain couples TRBV5-6 to TRBJ2-1; 10 positions agree with TRBD1. V shed 2 bases, J shed 8 bases, and the junction held 10 bases outside the gene matches. This CDR3 has 16 amino acids. Germline V CDR1 and CDR2: SGHDT, YYEEEE.

V is TRBV5-5 and J is TRBJ2-4; 7 bases are a match to TRBD2. The CDR3 has 16 residues. Germline lookup yields CDR1 SGHKS and CDR2 YYEKEE (reference sequence). The V and J ends lost 0 bases and 8 bases, in that order; junction bases with no gene match: 11. The CDR3 DNA follows: TGTGCCAGCAGCTTGGCCCCGGGGACTGCGGGGGACATTCAGTACTTC. Amino acids: CASSLAPGTAGDIQYF.

This clonotype was observed many times. The chain joins TRBV3-1 to TRBJ2-1; 10 nucleotides line up with TRBD2. The CDR3 length is 14 residues. Germline lookup yields CDR1 LGHDT and CDR2 YNNKEL (reference sequence). Unmatched junction bases numbered 5, after V lost 8 bases and J lost 4 bases. The CDR3 sequence: CASGAGGFYNEQFF. The DNA of the CDR3 is TGTGCCAGCGGAGCGGGGGGGTTTTACAATGAGCAGTTCTTC.

This clonotype was detected many times. The chain joins TRBV28 to TRBJ2-2, with D possibly TRBD2 on 5 matching bases. Germline V lookup: CDR1 MDHEN, CDR2 SYDVKM. Trimming removed 2 bases at V and 4 bases at J, with 14 bases between. The length of the CDR3 is 16 residues. CDR3 nucleotides: TGTGCCAGCAGTTTAGGACTCAGCCCGAGCACCGGGGAGCTGTTTTTT. It translates to CASSLGLSPSTGELFF.

This clonotype was picked up many times. The rearrangement links TRBV2 to TRBJ2-3, with a weak D call TRBD2 (6 bases). Per the germline V gene, CDR1 is SNHLY and CDR2 is FYNNEI. This CDR3 is built from 15 residues. Deletions cut 5 bases from V and 0 bases from J, with 12 bases between. For the CDR3, the DNA is TGTGCCAGCAGTCGCGGGACTTCTAGCACAGATACGCAGTATTTT. This codes for CASSRGTSSTDTQYF. The complete variable domain, with remaining parts taken from reference TRBV2 and TRBJ2-3, reads EPEVTQTPSHQVTQMGQEVILRCVPISNHLYFYWYRQILGQKVEFLVSFYNNEISEKSEIFDDQFSVERPDGSNFTLKIRSTKLEDSAMYFCASSRGTSSTDTQYFGPGTRLTVL.

This clonotype has a handful of counts. The chain uses TRBV2 and TRBJ1-5; D uncertain. This CDR3 comprises 13 residues. The germline V gene has CDR1 SNHLY and CDR2 FYNNEI. Between the trimmed V and J ends, which lost 6 bases and 5 bases, there was a span of 11 bases. CDR3 sequence: CASSTEWDQPQHF. The CDR3 bases are TGTGCCAGCAGCACGGAGTGGGATCAGCCCCAGCATTTT.

Many counts were recorded for this clonotype. The chain links TRBV25-1 to TRBJ1-1, with D perhaps TRBD1 (5 bases). Per the germline V gene, CDR1 is MGHDK and CDR2 is SYGVNS. The germline V and J ends were trimmed by 5 bases and 0 bases, with 10 bases remaining between them. The CDR3 totals 14 residues. As DNA, the CDR3 is TGTGCCAGCAGTTTTGCAGGGCTGAACACTGAAGCTTTCTTT. Its translation: CASSFAGLNTEAFF.

This clonotype was recorded many times. V gene TRBV7-2 combines with J gene TRBJ2-7; D remains ambiguous. The germline V gene encodes CDR1 SGHTA and CDR2 FQGNSA. This CDR3 region has 16 residues. Deletions cut 2 bases from V and 5 bases from J, with 19 bases between. The CDR3 DNA reads TGTGCCAGCAGCTTATTAAGTGTGTCCGAAAGGAACGAGCAGTACTTC. This translates into CASSLLSVSERNEQYF.

The genes are TRBV4-2 and TRBJ2-2; D possibly matches TRBD1 or TRBD2 (5 bases each). With 4 bases removed from V and 1 base from J, the gap between germline ends came to 31 bases. The CDR3 spans 22 residues. Germline lookup yields CDR1 LGHNA and CDR2 YNFKEQ. The DNA of the CDR3 is TGTGCCAGCAGCCCCGGACCCTCAGGGCGGGCCTCCTTAGACGTGAACACCGGGGAGCTGTTTTTT. This translates into CASSPGPSGRASLDVNTGELFF.

This clonotype has more than one count but fewer than ten. CDR3 sequence (DNA): TGTGCCAGCGGCCCCCGGGGGATCTCTGAAGCTTTCTTT. It encodes CASGPRGISEAFF. This rearrangement joins TRBV5-6 to TRBJ1-1, with D tentatively TRBD1 (5 bases). The CDR3 totals 13 residues. V lost 7 bases and J lost 6, with 16 bases in between. CDR1 is SGHDT, CDR2 YYEEEE, per germline. Combining the CDR3 with reference TRBV5-6 and TRBJ1-1 gives the whole variable domain DAGVTQSPTHLIKTRGQQVTLRCSPKSGHDTVSWYQQALGQGPQFIFQYYEEEERQRGNFPDRFSGHQFPNYSSELNVNALLLGDSALYLCASGPRGISEAFFGQGTRLTVV.

At least ten counts were recorded for this clonotype. The chain has TRBV6-1 and TRBJ1-5; tentative D call: TRBD1 (5 bases). Germline CDR1 reads MNHNS; CDR2 reads SASEGT. The CDR3 consists of 14 residues. Trimming pared 7 bases from V and 0 bases from J, leaving 10 bases between. CDR3 coding DNA: TGTGCCAGCACGGGGGGGACTAGCAATCAGCCCCAGCATTTT. Its protein is CASTGGTSNQPQHF.

This clonotype was seen many times. This chain links TRBV20-1 with TRBJ1-2, with 8 bases identical to TRBD1. Germline CDR1 and CDR2: DFQATT and SNEGSKA (reference sequence). This CDR3 spans 12 amino acids. Unmatched junction bases numbered 6, after V lost 6 bases and J lost 6 bases. CDR3 protein: CSAAGQADGYTF. For the CDR3, the DNA is TGCAGTGCGGCGGGACAGGCGGATGGCTACACCTTC.

This clonotype was detected ten times or more. The chain employs TRBV3-1 and TRBJ1-2, with a possible D match to TRBD1 (5 bases). CDR1 is LGHDT, CDR2 YNNKEL, per germline (reference sequence). Trimming removed 3 bases at V and 2 bases at J, with 7 bases between. The CDR3 runs 13 residues. The CDR3 region is CASSHTGNYGYTF. CDR3 nucleotides: TGTGCCAGCAGCCATACAGGAAACTATGGCTACACCTTC. Full variable domain (remainder filled in from reference TRBV3-1 and TRBJ1-2): DTAVSQTPKYLVTQMGNDKSIKCEQNLGHDTMYWYKQDSKKFLKIMFSYNNKELIINETVPNRFSPKSPDKAHLNLHINSLELGDSAVYFCASSHTGNYGYTFGSGTRLTVV.

The chain has TRBV7-2 and TRBJ2-7, with a weak D call TRBD1 (6 bases). Germline V gives CDR1 SGHTA, CDR2 FQGNSA. The V end was cut by 6 bases, the J end by 0 bases, with 12 bases between. The CDR3 length is 14 residues. CDR3 nucleotides: TGTGCCAGCAGTTTTGGGGGCCCCTCCTACGAGCAGTACTTC. Translating gives CASSFGGPSYEQYF.

V gene TRBV7-6 combines with J gene TRBJ2-1; 10 bases are shared with TRBD1. V shed 7 bases and J 3 bases; nucleotides not matched to a gene: 6. CDR3 size: 15 residues. Germline V gene lookup returns CDR1 SGHVS and CDR2 FNYEAQ. CDR3 loop: CASNRGQGLYNEQFF. The CDR3 region has the DNA TGTGCCAGCAACCGGGGACAGGGGCTCTACAATGAGCAGTTCTTC.

This clonotype has just a few counts. The genes are TRBV5-1 and TRBJ2-7; possibly TRBD1 for D (5 bases). Per germline, CDR1 SGHRS and CDR2 YFSETQ. The CDR3 sequence is 17 residues long. Trimming stripped 2 bases from V and 3 bases from J, with 21 bases between. CDR3: CASSFSNLGHDGYEQYF. For the CDR3, the DNA is TGCGCCAGCAGCTTTTCTAACTTAGGACACGACGGCTACGAGCAGTACTTC.

The chain couples TRBV6-1 to TRBJ1-2; D gene unclear. Germline loops: CDR1 MNHNS, CDR2 SASEGT. The V end lost 6 bases, the J end lost 1 base, and 9 bases lay between the germline ends. The CDR3 length is 13 residues. The DNA for the CDR3 is TGTGCCAGCAGCCTCAGGTTTAACTATGGCTACACCTTC. The encoded protein is CASSLRFNYGYTF.

V usage is TRBV6-2 or TRBV6-3 and J usage is TRBJ2-5, with D possibly matching TRBD2 (6 bases). The CDR3 length is 15 residues. Germline V gene lookup returns CDR1 MNHEY and CDR2 SVGEGT. V lost 2 bases and J 4 bases, leaving 14 bases between the germline ends. CDR3 sequence: CASSYHGLARETQYF. Here the CDR3 DNA reads TGTGCCAGCAGTTACCATGGGCTAGCGAGAGAGACCCAGTACTTC.